This note documents a single TCR beta chain sequence. The data were produced by immunoSEQ multiplex PCR, yet TCRdb's version contains in-frame clones alone and is incomplete. The profile shows more than 85,000 clones, 70% to 90% of them singletons. This specimen comes from a study of blood T cell repertoires in COVID-19. Background on the study: Researchers got acute and convalescent COVID-19 samples from the United States, Italy and Spain.

Looked up from germline, CDR1 is LNHNV and CDR2 is YYDKDF (reference sequence). V lost 1 base to trimming and J lost 0 bases, with 18 bases between them. This CDR3 spans 19 amino acids. The receptor comes from a human donor in a cohort sampled during active COVID-19. The J gene is TRBJ1-4, the V gene TRBV15; D perhaps matches TRBD1 (5 bases). Sequenced sample: peripheral blood. The CDR3 sequence is CATSRGSGLSVATNEKLFF. The CDR3 DNA sequence: TGTGCCACCAGCAGAGGGTCAGGGCTGTCCGTTGCAACTAATGAAAAACTGTTTTTT.